This paragraph covers one T cell receptor (beta chain) sequence. This sample is drawn from a study of shared clonotypes between healthy human individuals. Profiled with immunoSEQ multiplex PCR; TCRdb holds only in-frame clones, not every one. The sample includes about 1.5 million clones, 95% to 99% seen only once; the top ten take 0.4% to 0.55%. Sequencing was carried out using naive CD4+ T cells sorted from blood. Indicated subset: CD45RA+ positively selected. This clonotype was obtained from a man aged 30 to 45 in good health.

CDR3 sequence: CASSQEDLAVSYEQYF. CDR3 DNA: TGTGCCAGCAGCCAAGAGGATCTAGCGGTTTCCTACGAGCAGTACTTC. The chain recombines TRBV4-2 with TRBJ2-7; 7 bases map to TRBD2. This CDR3 comprises 16 residues. Trimming cost V 0 bases and J 1 base; bases outside gene matches: 6. Germline lookup yields CDR1 LGHNA and CDR2 YNFKEQ.